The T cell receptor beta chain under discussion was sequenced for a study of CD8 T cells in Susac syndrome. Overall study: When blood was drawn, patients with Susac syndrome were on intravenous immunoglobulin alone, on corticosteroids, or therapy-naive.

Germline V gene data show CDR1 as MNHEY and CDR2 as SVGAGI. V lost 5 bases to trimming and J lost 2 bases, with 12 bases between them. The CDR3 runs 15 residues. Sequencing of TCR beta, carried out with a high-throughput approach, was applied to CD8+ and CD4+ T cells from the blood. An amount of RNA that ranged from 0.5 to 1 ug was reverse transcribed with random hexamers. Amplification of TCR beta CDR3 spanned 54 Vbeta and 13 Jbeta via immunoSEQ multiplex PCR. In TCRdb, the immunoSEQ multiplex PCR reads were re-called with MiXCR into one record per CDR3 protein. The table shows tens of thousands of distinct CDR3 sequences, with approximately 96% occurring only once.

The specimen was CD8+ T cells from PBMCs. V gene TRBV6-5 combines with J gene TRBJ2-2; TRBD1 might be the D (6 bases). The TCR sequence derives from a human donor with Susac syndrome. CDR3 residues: CASSPYRANTGELFF. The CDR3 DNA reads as TGTGCCAGCAGTCCTTACAGGGCTAACACCGGGGAGCTGTTTTTT.